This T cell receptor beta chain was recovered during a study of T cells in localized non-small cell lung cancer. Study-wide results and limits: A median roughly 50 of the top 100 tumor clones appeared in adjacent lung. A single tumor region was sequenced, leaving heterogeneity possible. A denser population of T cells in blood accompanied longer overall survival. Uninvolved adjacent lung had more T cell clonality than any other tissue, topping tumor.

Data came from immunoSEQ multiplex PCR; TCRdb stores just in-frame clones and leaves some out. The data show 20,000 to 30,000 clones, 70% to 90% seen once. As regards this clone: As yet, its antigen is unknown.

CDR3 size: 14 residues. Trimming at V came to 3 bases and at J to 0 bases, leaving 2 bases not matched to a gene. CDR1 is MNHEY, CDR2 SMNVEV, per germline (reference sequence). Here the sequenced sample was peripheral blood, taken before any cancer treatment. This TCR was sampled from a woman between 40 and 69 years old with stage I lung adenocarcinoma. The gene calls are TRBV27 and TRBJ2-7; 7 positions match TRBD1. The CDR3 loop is CASSFRDSSYEQYF. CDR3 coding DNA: TGTGCCAGCAGTTTTAGGGACAGCTCCTACGAGCAGTACTTC.